Listed here are 14 T cell receptor beta chains from one sample, sequenced in a study of cytomegalovirus exposure and HLA in healthy donors. Primers: 60 Vbeta forward and 13 Jbeta reverse. Only in-frame clones appear in the TCRdb table, and some are missing; sequencing was by immunoSEQ multiplex PCR. The table shows under 200,000 clones, with approximately 82% occurring only once. Sequencing was done on a sample of PBMCs. These receptors were taken from a woman younger than 30 in good health and CMV-seronegative.

V gene TRBV19 combines with J gene TRBJ2-2; TRBD2 aligns across 15 bases. This CDR3 has 15 residues. Germline V lookup: CDR1 LNHDA, CDR2 SQIVND (reference sequence). V lost 6 bases and J lost 5; bases outside the gene matches: 1. Here the CDR3 reads CASRGLAGGTGELFF. The DNA for the CDR3 is TGTGCCAGTAGGGGACTAGCGGGAGGTACCGGGGAGCTGTTTTTT.

This chain links TRBV5-6 with TRBJ2-1; weak D call: TRBD2 (6 bases). In germline, CDR1 is SGHDT, CDR2 YYEEEE. V shed 0 bases and J shed 5 bases, with 12 bases lying between them. CDR3 size: 15 residues. CDR3 sequence (DNA): TGTGCCAGCAGCTTGGCCGGAGGGGAGAACAATGAGCAGTTCTTC. As protein: CASSLAGGENNEQFF.

This sequence joins TRBV27 and TRBJ2-5; D is ambiguous. Germline CDR1 reads MNHEY; CDR2 reads SMNVEV (reference sequence). The CDR3 runs 16 residues. With 3 bases removed from V and 5 bases from J, the gap between germline ends came to 19 bases. For the CDR3, the DNA is TGTGCCAGCAGTTTCCCAAAGACCGGAGTCGAGGAGACCCAGTACTTC. This sequence encodes CASSFPKTGVEETQYF.

This clone was seen more than once but under ten times. This rearrangement joins TRBV28 to TRBJ2-7, with TRBD1 matching over 7 bases. With V trimmed by 8 bases and J by 6 bases, 7 bases remained unmatched. Germline V gives CDR1 MDHEN, CDR2 SYDVKM. CDR3 length: 12 residues. CDR3 DNA: TGTGCCAGCTCCTCACAGGGGCGCGAGCAGTACTTC. Translation: CASSSQGREQYF.

The chain combines TRBV7-8 with TRBJ2-3; the D is unclear. V lost 6 bases and J 5 bases, leaving 12 bases between the germline ends. The CDR3 totals 13 residues. The germline CDR1 and CDR2 sequences are SGHVS and FQNEAQ. CDR3 DNA sequence: TGTGCCAGCAGGCCCCATACCAGAGATACGCAGTATTTT. Protein: CASRPHTRDTQYF.

This chain connects TRBV27 to TRBJ2-6; possibly TRBD1 for D (6 bases). Trimming removed 5 bases at V and 0 bases at J, with 11 bases between. The germline gives CDR1 MNHEY, CDR2 SMNVEV (reference sequence). This CDR3 is 16 amino acids long. Written as DNA, the CDR3 is TGTGCCAGCAGTCCCACCAGGGGCTCTGGGGCCAACGTCCTGACTTTC. Protein sequence: CASSPTRGSGANVLTF.

J is TRBJ2-5 and V is TRBV28; maybe TRBD2 (5 bases). The CDR3 sequence is 14 residues long. Trimming shortened V by 9 bases and J by 5 bases, and 19 bases separated the two germline ends. Germline V gene sequence: CDR1 MDHEN, CDR2 SYDVKM. The CDR3 here is CASLAREAIETQYF. CDR3 coding DNA: TGTGCCAGTCTAGCACGAGAGGCTATTGAGACCCAGTACTTC.

The V gene is TRBV27, the J gene TRBJ2-2, with D maybe TRBD2 (6 bases). The CDR3 consists of 13 residues. V shed 8 bases and J shed 7 bases, with 14 bases lying between them. Looked up from germline, CDR1 is MNHEY and CDR2 is SMNVEV (reference sequence). The CDR3 sequence is CASWGREVGELFF. CDR3 sequence (DNA): TGTGCCAGCTGGGGCAGGGAGGTCGGGGAGCTGTTTTTT.

J is TRBJ2-7 and V is TRBV27; 7 nucleotides agree with TRBD2. CDR1 and CDR2 (germline): MNHEY, SMNVEV (reference sequence). The CDR3 totals 14 residues. J gave up 2 bases and V 4 bases, and 5 bases lay outside the gene matches. The CDR3 DNA follows: TGTGCCAGCAGTTCTCCCGGGACTACCTACGAGCAGTACTTC. Its translation is CASSSPGTTYEQYF.

The chain combines TRBV21-1 with TRBJ2-2; the table calls TRBD2, which could not be checked here. TRBV21-1 is designated a pseudogene. The CDR3 length is 13 residues. The CDR3 here is CASSKVTHGELFF. For the CDR3, the DNA is TGTGCCAGCAGCAAAGTAACTCACGGGGAGCTGTTTTTT.

The chain recombines TRBV4-2 with TRBJ2-1; D is undetermined. Germline assignment: CDR1 LGHNA and CDR2 YNFKEQ. The CDR3 length is 13 residues. The V end lost 7 bases, the J end lost 5 bases, and 12 bases lay between the germline ends. The CDR3 protein is CASTFGADNEQFF. The CDR3 region has the DNA TGTGCCAGCACTTTCGGAGCCGACAATGAGCAGTTCTTC.

In this sample, this clone turned up a few times. This sequence joins TRBV5-1 and TRBJ2-7; TRBD2 is a possible D gene (5 bases). The germline V and J ends were trimmed by 0 bases and 4 bases, with 20 bases remaining between them. CDR1 is SGHRS and CDR2 is YFSETQ in the germline V gene. CDR3 length: 17 amino acids. CDR3 region: CASSLEPGLSWSYEQYF. The CDR3 DNA reads TGCGCCAGCAGCTTGGAACCAGGACTCTCTTGGTCTTACGAGCAGTACTTC.

The gene calls are TRBV27 and TRBJ2-1; 11 bases align to TRBD2. Germline V gene sequence: CDR1 MNHEY, CDR2 SMNVEV (reference sequence). CDR3 length: 15 residues. V gave up 6 bases and J gave up 6 bases; unmatched junction bases: 7. The CDR3 bases are TGTGCCAGCAGAGCCGGGACTAGCGGCACCAATGAGCAGTTCTTC. It yields the protein CASRAGTSGTNEQFF.

The chain uses TRBV6-5 and TRBJ1-1, with 8 bases fitting TRBD1. The CDR3 sequence is 14 residues long. With V trimmed by 2 bases and J by 8 bases, 7 bases remained unmatched. The germline CDR1 and CDR2 sequences are MNHEY and SVGAGI. In DNA, the CDR3 is TGTGCCAGCAGTTACCAGGACAGGGCTGGCGAAGCTTTCTTT. It specifies CASSYQDRAGEAFF.